This TCR beta chain was captured by sequencing in a study of response to subunit inactivated influenza vaccine. TCRdb reprocessed the RT-PCR reads via MiXCR and lists one record per CDR3 protein. The data show around 790,000 distinct CDR3 sequences, approximately 21% seen once. This CDR3 region has 16 residues. After removal of 7 bases from V and 0 bases from J, the junction contained 5 bases not matched to a gene. The source is a man in his fifties who received an inactivated influenza vaccine. The gene calls are TRBV12-3 or TRBV12-4 and TRBJ2-3, with 12 bases fitting TRBD2. The sample was PBMCs from blood, taken roughly 5 days after vaccination. This CDR3 reads CASKAGTSGSTDTQYF. In DNA form, the CDR3 reads TGTGCCAGCAAGGCTGGGACTAGCGGGAGCACAGATACGCAGTATTTT.